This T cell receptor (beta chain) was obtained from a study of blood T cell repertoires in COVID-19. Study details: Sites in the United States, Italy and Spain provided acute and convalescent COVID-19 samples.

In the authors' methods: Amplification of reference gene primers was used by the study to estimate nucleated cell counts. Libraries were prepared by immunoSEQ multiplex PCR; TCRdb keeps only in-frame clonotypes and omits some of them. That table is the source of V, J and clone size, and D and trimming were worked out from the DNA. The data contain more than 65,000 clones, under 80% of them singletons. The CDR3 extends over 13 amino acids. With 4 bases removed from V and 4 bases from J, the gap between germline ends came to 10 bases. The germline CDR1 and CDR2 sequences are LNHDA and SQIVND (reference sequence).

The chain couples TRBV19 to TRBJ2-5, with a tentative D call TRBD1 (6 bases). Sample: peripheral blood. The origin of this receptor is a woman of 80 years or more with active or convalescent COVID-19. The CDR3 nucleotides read TGTGCCAGTAGTACTCAAGGGGGAGAGACCCAGTACTTC. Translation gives CASSTQGGETQYF.